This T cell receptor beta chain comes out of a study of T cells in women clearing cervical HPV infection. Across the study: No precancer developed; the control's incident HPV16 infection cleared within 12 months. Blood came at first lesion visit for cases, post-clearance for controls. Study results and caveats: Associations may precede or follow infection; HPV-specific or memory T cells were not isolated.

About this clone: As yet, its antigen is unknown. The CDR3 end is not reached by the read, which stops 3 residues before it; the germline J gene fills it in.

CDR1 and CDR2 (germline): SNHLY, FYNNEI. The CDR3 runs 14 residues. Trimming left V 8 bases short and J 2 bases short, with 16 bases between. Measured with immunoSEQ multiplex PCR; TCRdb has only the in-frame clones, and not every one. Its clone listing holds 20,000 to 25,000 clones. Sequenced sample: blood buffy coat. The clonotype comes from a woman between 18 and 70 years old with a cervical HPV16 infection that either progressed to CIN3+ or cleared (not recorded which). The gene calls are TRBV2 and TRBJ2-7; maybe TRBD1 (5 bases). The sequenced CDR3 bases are TGTGCCAGCCTACAGAATGGGGCCCCCTACGAG. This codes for CASLQNGAPYE. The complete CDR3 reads CASLQNGAPYEQYF. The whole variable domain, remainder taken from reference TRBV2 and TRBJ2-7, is EPEVTQTPSHQVTQMGQEVILRCVPISNHLYFYWYRQILGQKVEFLVSFYNNEISEKSEIFDDQFSVERPDGSNFTLKIRSTKLEDSAMYFCASLQNGAPYEQYFGPGTRLTVT.